The entry below gives a single T cell receptor (beta chain) sequence along with its context. Treatment reported: preoperative locoregional IRX-2 cytokine immunotherapy. Preoperative locoregional IRX-2 cytokine immunotherapy was tested in the phase Ib source study. V lost 3 bases to trimming and J lost 5 bases; unmatched junction nucleotides: 14. The CDR3 is 17 residues long. Germline V gene lookup returns CDR1 SGHRS and CDR2 YFSETQ. The protocol was immunoSEQ multiplex PCR, while the TCRdb copy is restricted to in-frame clones and leaves out a portion. The sample has roughly 25,000 clones, nearly 80% seen once. This sample is drawn from a study of preoperative IRX-2 immunotherapy in early breast cancer.

The receptor was isolated from a human donor with breast cancer. The rearrangement joins TRBV5-1 to TRBJ2-3; the match to TRBD1 covers 8 bases. The sample in question was lymph node tissue, obtained before IRX-2 immunotherapy. The DNA of the CDR3 is TGCGCCAGCAGCTGGGGGCCGACAGGGGAAGGAAAAGATACGCAGTATTTT. It yields the protein CASSWGPTGEGKDTQYF.